This TCR beta chain was obtained from a study of tumor-infiltrating lymphocytes in primary liver carcinoma. CDR1 is MNHEY, CDR2 SVGEGT, per germline. The CDR3 length is 15 residues. Study-level findings and limits: Researchers found tumor-adjacent and tumor-blood pairs overlapped less than tumor region pairs. Among top clones, only about 7.5-24% appeared in all five tumor regions. It was in tumors, not blood, that the top-250-clone fraction was significantly higher (p = 0.039).

Making TCR beta cDNA involved approximately 530 ng total RNA and a constant-region primer. Each TCR beta library was derived from three nested multiplex PCR rounds that employed slightly modified ARM-PCR. Primers for the first two PCR rounds were TRBV1-TRBV30 forward primers and a C-beta reverse primer (approximately 9 cycles per round). Using its own MiXCR run on the multiplex PCR reads, TCRdb lists one record per CDR3 protein. The sample includes roughly 23,000 distinct CDR3 sequences, approximately 79% of them seen just once. Notes on this clonotype: What it binds is unknown. One end of the junction does not line up with germline, which may come from a read error.

Co-extracting RNA and DNA was done with 20-30 mg of unsorted bulk tissue as input. Surgeons resected the patients' primary liver carcinomas. This receptor was obtained from a man in his forties with primary liver carcinoma and hepatitis B virus infection. Sequencing input: liver tumor tissue from sampling region 1. Described subset: tumor region T1, superior pole. This rearrangement joins TRBV6-2 or TRBV6-3 to TRBJ2-3, with 13 bases matching TRBD2. In nucleotides, the CDR3 is TGTCCTGGCAGATACTCTGGACTAGCGGGAGATACGCAGTTTTTT. It encodes CPGRYSGLAGDTQFF.